This T cell receptor beta chain was profiled in a study of post-analysis software for immune sequencing data. Study-wide context: The disease courses spanned relapsing-remitting, secondary progressive and progressive-relapsing forms of multiple sclerosis. Regarding the study as a whole: TRBV5-6, TRBV5-1 and TRBV20-1 belonged to a set of roughly five TRBV segments that were more frequent in patients than controls.

Unique molecular identifiers were carried by the TCR beta cDNA libraries. Each CDR3 protein gets one entry after TCRdb re-called the PCR reads with MiXCR. The table has roughly 160,000 distinct CDR3 sequences, roughly 40% seen once. This CDR3 spans 14 amino acids. In germline, CDR1 is SGHAT, CDR2 FQNNGV. Germline trimming cut 6 bases from V and 3 bases from J; bases unmatched to any gene: 6. A remark on this clonotype: Its specificity is unknown.

This TCR was recovered from a girl between 10 and 17 years old with multiple sclerosis. The material was blood, obtained after autologous hematopoietic stem cell transplantation. The gene calls are TRBV11-2 and TRBJ2-7; 9 bases are a match to TRBD1. The CDR3 region is CASRETGGVYEQYF. The CDR3 region has the DNA TGTGCCAGCAGGGAGACAGGGGGTGTCTACGAGCAGTACTTC.